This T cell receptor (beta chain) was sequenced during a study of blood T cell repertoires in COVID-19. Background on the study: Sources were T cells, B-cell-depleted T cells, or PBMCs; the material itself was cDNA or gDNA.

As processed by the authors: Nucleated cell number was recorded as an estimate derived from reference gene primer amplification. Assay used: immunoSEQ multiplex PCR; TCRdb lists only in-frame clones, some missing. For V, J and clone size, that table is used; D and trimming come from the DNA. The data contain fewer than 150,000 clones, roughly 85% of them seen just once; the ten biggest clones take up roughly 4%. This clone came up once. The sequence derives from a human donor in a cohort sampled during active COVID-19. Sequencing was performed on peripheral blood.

This CDR3 reads CATSSGLAERETQYF. The CDR3 region has the DNA TGTGCCACCAGCAGTGGGCTAGCGGAGCGGGAGACCCAGTACTTC. The genes are TRBV15 and TRBJ2-5; 7 nucleotides align to TRBD2. The CDR3 runs 15 residues. Trimming at V came to 3 bases and at J to 5 bases, leaving 9 bases not matched to a gene. CDR1 and CDR2 (germline): LNHNV, YYDKDF (reference sequence).